This section outlines one T cell receptor (beta chain) sequence together with its context. Antigen specificity is unknown. The assay was immunoSEQ multiplex PCR, and TCRdb's table has in-frame clones only and misses some. This sample yields 38,000 or so clones, of which approximately 89% are seen a single time; approximately 2.4% belongs to the top ten. Germline V CDR1 and CDR2: LNHDA, SQIVND (reference sequence). This CDR3 is built from 17 residues. The V and J ends lost 6 bases and 7 bases, in that order; junction bases with no gene match: 13. This specimen comes from a study of a mutant IDH1 vaccine in newly diagnosed glioma. On the study more broadly: Vaccination of patients was performed eight times, in weeks 1, 3, 5, 7, 11, 15, 19 and 23. Onset of vaccination occurred 4-6 weeks following radiotherapy alone, or with temozolomide cycles. Former treatment meant radiotherapy, temozolomide, or both; the majority had gotten both. The study's findings and limits: In 93.3% of patients, immune responses induced by the vaccine occurred.

Time point denoted: week 5, during vaccination. Alongside topical imiquimod, each dose of vaccine comprised 300 ug of mutant IDH1 20-mer peptide. The sample was PBMCs, taken from a glioma patient whose treatment included an IDH1 peptide vaccine. The chain carries TRBV19 and TRBJ2-1; 12 bases are shared with TRBD2. The sequence was obtained from a man aged 50 to 59 with glioma. CDR3 bases: TGTGCCAGTAGCCAGAGTTCAACTAGCGGGAGGATAAATGAGCAGTTCTTC. This gives the protein CASSQSSTSGRINEQFF.